The present T cell receptor beta chain was sequenced within a study of OX40 agonist ivuxolimab in advanced cancers. General study findings and limits: At 0.1 to 3.0 mg/kg and by week 6, clonal expansion occurred in CD4+ and CD8+ blood T cells. Clonal expansion in partial responders at 0.1-3.0 mg/kg ranked among the lowest.

Method: immunoSEQ multiplex PCR; TCRdb's copy keeps in-frame clones and lacks some. The sample includes some 14,000 clones, about four fifths seen only once; the top ten take around an eighth. As to this clone: The antigen is undetermined.

The CDR3 is 15 residues long. The germline V gene has CDR1 SGHRS and CDR2 YFSETQ. Unmatched junction bases numbered 5, after V lost 4 bases and J lost 3 bases. The sequencing here drew on CD4+ or CD8+ T cells sorted from blood, taken in a trial of the OX40 agonist ivuxolimab. The chain recombines TRBV5-1 with TRBJ2-2, with 8 bases matching TRBD1. The TCR comes from an adult with an advanced solid tumor such as melanoma, head and neck, liver or kidney cancer. The CDR3 loop is CASSTDRADTGELFF. The CDR3, as DNA: TGCGCCAGCAGCACGGACAGGGCAGACACCGGGGAGCTGTTTTTT.